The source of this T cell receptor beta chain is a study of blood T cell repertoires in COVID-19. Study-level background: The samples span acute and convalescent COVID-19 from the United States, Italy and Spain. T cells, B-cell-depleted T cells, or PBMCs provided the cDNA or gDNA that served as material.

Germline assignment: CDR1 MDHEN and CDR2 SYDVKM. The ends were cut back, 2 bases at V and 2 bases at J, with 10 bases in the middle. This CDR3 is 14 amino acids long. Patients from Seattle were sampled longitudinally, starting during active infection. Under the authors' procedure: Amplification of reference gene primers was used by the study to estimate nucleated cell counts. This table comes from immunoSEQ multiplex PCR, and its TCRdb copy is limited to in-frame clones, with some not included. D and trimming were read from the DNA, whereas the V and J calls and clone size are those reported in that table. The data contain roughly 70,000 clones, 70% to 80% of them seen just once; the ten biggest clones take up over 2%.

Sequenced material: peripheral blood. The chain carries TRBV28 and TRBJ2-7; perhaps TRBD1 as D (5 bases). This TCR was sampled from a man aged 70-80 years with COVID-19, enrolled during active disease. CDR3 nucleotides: TGTGCCAGCAGTTTAGAGCAGGGCCCCTACGAGCAGTACTTC. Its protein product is CASSLEQGPYEQYF.